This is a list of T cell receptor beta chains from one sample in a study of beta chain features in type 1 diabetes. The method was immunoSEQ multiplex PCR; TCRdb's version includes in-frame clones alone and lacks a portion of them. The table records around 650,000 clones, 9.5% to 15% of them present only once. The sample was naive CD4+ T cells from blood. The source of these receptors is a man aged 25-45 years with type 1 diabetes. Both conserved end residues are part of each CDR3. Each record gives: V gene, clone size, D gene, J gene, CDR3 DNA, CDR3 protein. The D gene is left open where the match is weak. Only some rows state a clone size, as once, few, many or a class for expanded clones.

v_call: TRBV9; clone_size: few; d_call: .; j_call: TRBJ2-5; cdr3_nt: TGTGCCAGCAGCGATCACGCGTCGGAGACCCAGTACTTC; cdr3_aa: CASSDHASETQYF
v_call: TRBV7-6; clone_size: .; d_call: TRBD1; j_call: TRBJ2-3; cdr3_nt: TGTGCCAGCAGCCCAGCGGGACAGGGTACAGATACGCAGTATTTT; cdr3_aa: CASSPAGQGTDTQYF
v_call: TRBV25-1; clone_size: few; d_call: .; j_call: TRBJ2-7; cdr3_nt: TGTGCCAGCAGTGAAGAGGGGGCAGGAGGGAACGAGCAGTACTTC; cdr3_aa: CASSEEGAGGNEQYF
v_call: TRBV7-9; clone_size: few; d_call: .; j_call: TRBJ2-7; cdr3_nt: TGTGCCAGCAGCTCCCGGGAGCAGTACTTC; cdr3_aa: CASSSREQYF
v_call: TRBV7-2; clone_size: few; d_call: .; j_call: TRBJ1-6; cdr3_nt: TGTGCCAGCAGCCTAGCTCGGCAGTTGGGGTCACCCCTCCACTTT; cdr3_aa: CASSLARQLGSPLHF
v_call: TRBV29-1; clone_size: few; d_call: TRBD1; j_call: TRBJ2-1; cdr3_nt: TGCAGCGTACACAGGGGTACCTACAATGAGCAGTTCTTC; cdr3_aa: CSVHRGTYNEQFF
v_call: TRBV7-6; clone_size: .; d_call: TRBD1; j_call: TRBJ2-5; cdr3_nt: TGTGCCAGCAGCTTAGTCGCGGACAGGGGGCGAGAGACCCAGTACTTC; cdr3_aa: CASSLVADRGRETQYF
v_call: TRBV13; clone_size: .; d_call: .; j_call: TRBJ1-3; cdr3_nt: TGTGCCAGCATTGTTAGCGGGGGCTCTGGAAACACCATATATTTT; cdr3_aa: CASIVSGGSGNTIYF
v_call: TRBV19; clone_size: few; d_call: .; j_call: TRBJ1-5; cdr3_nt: TGTGCCAGTCAATCCCGGGTCTACAATCAGCCCCAGCATTTT; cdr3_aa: CASQSRVYNQPQHF
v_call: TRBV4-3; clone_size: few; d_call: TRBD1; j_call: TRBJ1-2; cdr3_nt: TGCGCCAGCAGCCAAGAAGCAGGGGGACTGGGCCCCGGCTACACCTTC; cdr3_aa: CASSQEAGGLGPGYTF
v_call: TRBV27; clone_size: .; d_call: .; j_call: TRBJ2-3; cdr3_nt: TGTGCCAGCAGTTTCCAGTGGGGCACAGATACGCAGTATTTT; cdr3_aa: CASSFQWGTDTQYF
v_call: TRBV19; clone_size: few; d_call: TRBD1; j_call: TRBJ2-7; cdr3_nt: TGTGCCAGTAAGGGGACAGGGGTCTACGAGCAGTACTTC; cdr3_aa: CASKGTGVYEQYF
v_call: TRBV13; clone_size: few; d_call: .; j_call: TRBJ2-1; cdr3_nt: TGTGCCAGCAGCGCCGGGACTGAGCAGTTCTTC; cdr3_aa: CASSAGTEQFF
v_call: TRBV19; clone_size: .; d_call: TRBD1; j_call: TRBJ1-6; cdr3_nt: TGTGCCAGTAGTGACAGGGGGCTGCGGACCTATAATTCACCCCTCCACTTT; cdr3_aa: CASSDRGLRTYNSPLHF
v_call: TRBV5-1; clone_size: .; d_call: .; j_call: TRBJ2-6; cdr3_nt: TGCGCCAGCAGCAGACAGGCGAGCTCTGGGGCCAACGTCCTGACTTTC; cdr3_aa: CASSRQASSGANVLTF
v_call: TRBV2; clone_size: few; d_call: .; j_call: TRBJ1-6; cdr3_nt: TGTGCCAGCAGTGAAGATTTACCCCTCCACTTT; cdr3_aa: CASSEDLPLHF
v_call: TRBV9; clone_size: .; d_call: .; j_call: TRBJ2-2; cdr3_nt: TGTGCCAGCAGCGTAGCTTCAGCTCTTCGGGTGCTGAACACCGGGGAGCTGTTTTTT; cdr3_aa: CASSVASALRVLNTGELFF
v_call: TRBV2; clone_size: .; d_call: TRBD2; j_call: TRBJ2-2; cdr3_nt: TGTGCCAGCAGTGACCTAGCGGGGGGGCTCCCCGGGGAGCTGTTTTTT; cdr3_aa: CASSDLAGGLPGELFF
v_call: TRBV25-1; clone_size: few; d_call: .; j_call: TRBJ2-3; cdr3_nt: TGTGCCAGCAGTGAGCTATCGACCTCCACAGATACGCAGTATTTT; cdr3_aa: CASSELSTSTDTQYF
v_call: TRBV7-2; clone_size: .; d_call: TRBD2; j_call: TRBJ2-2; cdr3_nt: TGTGCCAGCAGCCCGGGACTAGCGGGGATCGGGGAGCTGTTTTTT; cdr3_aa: CASSPGLAGIGELFF
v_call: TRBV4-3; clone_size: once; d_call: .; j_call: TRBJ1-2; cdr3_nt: TGCGCCAGCAGCCAAGATGTCCCAGGGTACTCCGTTAACTATGGCTACACCTTC; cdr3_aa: CASSQDVPGYSVNYGYTF
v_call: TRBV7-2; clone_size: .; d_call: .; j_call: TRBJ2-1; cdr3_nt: TGTGCCAGCAGCTCGGGACAAACAGGTTACAATGAGCAGTTCTTC; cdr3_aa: CASSSGQTGYNEQFF
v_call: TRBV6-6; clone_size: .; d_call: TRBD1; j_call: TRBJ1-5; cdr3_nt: TGTGCCAGCAGCTCACCGGGACAGGCATATAATCAGCCCCAGCATTTT; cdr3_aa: CASSSPGQAYNQPQHF
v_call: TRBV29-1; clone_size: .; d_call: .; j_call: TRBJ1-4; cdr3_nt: TGCAGCGCCTGGGGGGCAGCAACTAATGAAAAACTGTTTTTT; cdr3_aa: CSAWGAATNEKLFF
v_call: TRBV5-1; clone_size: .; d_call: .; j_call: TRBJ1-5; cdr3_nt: TGCGCCAGCAGCATCGGGACCTCTTCTAATCAGCCCCAGCATTTT; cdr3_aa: CASSIGTSSNQPQHF
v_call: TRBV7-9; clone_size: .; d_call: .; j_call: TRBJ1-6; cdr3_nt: TGTGCCAGCAGCTCCGGGACGGAGTATAATTCACCCCTCCACTTT; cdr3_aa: CASSSGTEYNSPLHF
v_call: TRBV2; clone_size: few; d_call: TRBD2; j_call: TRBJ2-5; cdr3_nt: TGTGCCAGCAGTTTGACTAGCTCCCAAGAGACCCAGTACTTC; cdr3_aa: CASSLTSSQETQYF
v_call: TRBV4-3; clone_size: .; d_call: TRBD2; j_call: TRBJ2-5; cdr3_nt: TGCGCCAGCAGCCCATGGACTAGCGGGGGGGCTGGAGAGACCCAGTACTTC; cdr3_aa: CASSPWTSGGAGETQYF
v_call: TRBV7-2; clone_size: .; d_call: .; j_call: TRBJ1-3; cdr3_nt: TGTGCCAGCAGCTTAGGACCTGGAAACACCATATATTTT; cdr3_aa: CASSLGPGNTIYF
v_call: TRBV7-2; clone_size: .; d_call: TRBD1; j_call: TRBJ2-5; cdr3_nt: TGTGCCAGCAGCTTCTCCCGGACAGGGGGCGCGGAGACCCAGTACTTC; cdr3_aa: CASSFSRTGGAETQYF
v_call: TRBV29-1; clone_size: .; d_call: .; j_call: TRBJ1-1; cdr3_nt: TGCAGCGCCGCCAGGGACAACACTGAAGCTTTCTTT; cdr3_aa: CSAARDNTEAFF
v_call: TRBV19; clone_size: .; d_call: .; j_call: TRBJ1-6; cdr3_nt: TGTGCCAGTAGTTTACACCCACGTGGTTCGGATAATTCACCCCTCCACTTT; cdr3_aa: CASSLHPRGSDNSPLHF
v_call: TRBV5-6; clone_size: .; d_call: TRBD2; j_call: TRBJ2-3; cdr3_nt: TGTGCCAGCAGCCAACAGACTAGCGGCCTCACAGATACGCAGTATTTT; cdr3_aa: CASSQQTSGLTDTQYF
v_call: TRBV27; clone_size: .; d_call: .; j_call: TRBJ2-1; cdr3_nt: TGTGCCAGCAGTTCCATACTAGCAAGCTCCTACAATGAGCAGTTCTTC; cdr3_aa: CASSSILASSYNEQFF
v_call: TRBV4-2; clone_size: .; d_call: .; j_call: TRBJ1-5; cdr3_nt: TGTGCCAGCAGCCAAGCGTCGGCCAGTAGCAATCAGCCCCAGCATTTT; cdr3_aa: CASSQASASSNQPQHF
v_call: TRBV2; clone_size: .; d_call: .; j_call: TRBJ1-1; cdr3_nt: TGTGCCAGCAGCTTCTACGACAGCCTGAACACTGAAGCTTTCTTT; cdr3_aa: CASSFYDSLNTEAFF
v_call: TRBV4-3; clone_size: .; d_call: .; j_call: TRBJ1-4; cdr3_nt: TGCGCCAGCAGCCCCCGGGCCGTTAGGGAAAAACTGTTTTTT; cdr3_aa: CASSPRAVREKLFF
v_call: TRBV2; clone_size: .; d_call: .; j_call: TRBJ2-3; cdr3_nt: TGTGCCAGCCGAGTCGGGCAGTCTGCGACAGATACGCAGTATTTT; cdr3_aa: CASRVGQSATDTQYF
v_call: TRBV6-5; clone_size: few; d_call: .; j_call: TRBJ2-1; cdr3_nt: TGTGCCAGAGGCATGGATGAGCAGTTCTTC; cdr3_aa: CARGMDEQFF
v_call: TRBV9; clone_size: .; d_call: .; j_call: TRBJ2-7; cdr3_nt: TGTGCCAGCAGCGTAGGGGGGGCCCAATCCTACGAGCAGTACTTC; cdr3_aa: CASSVGGAQSYEQYF
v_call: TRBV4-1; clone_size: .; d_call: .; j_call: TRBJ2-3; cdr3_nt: TGCGCCAGCAGCCAAGATGAAACCATCCCAGCAGATACGCAGTATTTT; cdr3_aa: CASSQDETIPADTQYF
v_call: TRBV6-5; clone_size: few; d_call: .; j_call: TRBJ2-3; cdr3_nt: TGTGCCAGCAGCCTTCCGGGGGTCCCAGATACGCAGTATTTT; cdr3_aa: CASSLPGVPDTQYF
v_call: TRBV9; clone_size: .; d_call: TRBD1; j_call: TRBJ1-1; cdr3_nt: TGTGCCAGCAGCTCACGACAGGGGATGAACACTGAAGCTTTCTTT; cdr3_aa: CASSSRQGMNTEAFF
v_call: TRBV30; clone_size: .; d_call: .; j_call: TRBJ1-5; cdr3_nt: TGTGCCTGGAGTGGGACAGATAATCAGCCCCAGCATTTT; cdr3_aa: CAWSGTDNQPQHF